The present T cell receptor (beta chain) was sequenced within a study of OX40 agonist ivuxolimab in advanced cancers. The protocol was immunoSEQ multiplex PCR, while the TCRdb copy is restricted to in-frame clones and leaves out a portion. The repertoire has tens of thousands of clones, roughly 84% of them found once; the top ten carry around 0.26%. Trimming removed 0 bases from V and 6 bases from J, with 9 bases in between. The CDR3 is 13 amino acids. In germline, CDR1 is MNHEY, CDR2 SVGAGI. The source was CD4+ or CD8+ T cells sorted from blood, collected in a trial of the OX40 agonist ivuxolimab. The TCR was taken from an adult with an advanced solid tumor such as melanoma, head and neck, liver or kidney cancer. The chain employs TRBV6-5 and TRBJ2-7; D is unresolved. CDR3 nucleotides: TGTGCCAGCAGTTACTCCGCACGGGCCGAGCAGTACTTC. This codes for CASSYSARAEQYF.